The clone carrying this TCR beta chain was observed a few times. What it binds is not known. The V gene's germline CDR1 is MDHEN and CDR2 SYDVKM. The V end lost 8 bases, the J end lost 0 bases, and 8 bases lay between the germline ends. CDR3 size: 13 residues. The entry originates in a study of cytotoxic CD8 clonotypes in ibrutinib-treated CLL. Study results and limitations: Treatment left the uncommon public clonotypes either contracted or stable in frequency. T-cell clonality at baseline went above that of age-matched healthy donors and rose and fell with circulating CD8+ T-cell counts. Elevated clonality accompanied ibrutinib response, with a return toward baseline values at progression.

Clones were sequenced by immunoSEQ multiplex PCR, and TCRdb holds only the in-frame ones, with some missing. The sample lists about 130,000 clones; about 70% were seen once. The specimen was PBMCs, collected after 24 months of ibrutinib treatment. V usage is TRBV28 and J usage is TRBJ1-5; D gene unclear. This receptor was identified in a human donor with chronic lymphocytic leukemia. The CDR3 region is CASRTYSNQPQHF. The CDR3 DNA follows: TGTGCCAGCCGCACATATAGCAATCAGCCCCAGCATTTT.